The next 13 T cell receptor beta chains were all read from a single sample in a study of T cells in Graves' hyperthyroidism and ophthalmopathy. Regions amplified from RNA transcripts were the TCR beta CDR3 regions. TCR CDR3 regions were first amplified by RT-PCR with HTBI primers. A single record per CDR3 protein comes from TCRdb applying MiXCR to the multiplex PCR reads. This sample yields approximately 420,000 distinct CDR3 sequences, of which about 13% are seen a single time; approximately 5.3% belongs to the top ten. Sequencing was done on a sample of blood. The receptors were gathered from a woman aged 18-29 years with Graves' hyperthyroidism.

This clonotype was counted at least ten times. The rearrangement uses TRBV2 and TRBJ2-5; D is unresolved. Germline V gene data show CDR1 as SNHLY and CDR2 as FYNNEI. This CDR3 spans 13 amino acids. The V end was cut by 6 bases, the J end by 13 bases, with 21 bases between. The CDR3 nucleotides read TGTGCCAGCAGGGCCTCCGGGCCCCAAGTTCTGTACTTC. Amino acid sequence: CASRASGPQVLYF. The variable domain in full, completed from reference TRBV2 and TRBJ2-5, reads EPEVTQTPSHQVTQMGQEVILRCVPISNHLYFYWYRQILGQKVEFLVSFYNNEISEKSEIFDDQFSVERPDGSNFTLKIRSTKLEDSAMYFCASRASGPQVLYFGPGTRLLVL.

The chain couples TRBV5-5 to TRBJ2-2; 8 positions match TRBD2. This CDR3 region has 15 residues. Germline trimming cut 4 bases from V and 3 bases from J; bases unmatched to any gene: 5. The germline V gene has CDR1 SGHKS and CDR2 YYEKEE (reference sequence). The CDR3 region has the DNA TGTGCCAGCAGCGCCCGGGGGGGATACACCGGGGAGCTGTTTTTT. Its translation is CASSARGGYTGELFF.

The chain links TRBV7-9 to TRBJ2-2, with a tentative D call TRBD1 (6 bases). The V gene lost 0 bases and the J gene lost 5 bases, with 16 bases spanning the gap. Germline CDR1 SEHNR, CDR2 FQNEAQ (reference sequence). There are 17 residues in the CDR3. Here the CDR3 reads CASSLAATGSWTGELFF. The CDR3 nucleotides are TGTGCCAGCAGCTTAGCGGCAACAGGGAGTTGGACCGGGGAGCTGTTTTTT.

This clonotype was seen at least ten times. The rearrangement joins TRBV29-1 to TRBJ1-2; 7 positions agree with TRBD1. V lost 7 bases to trimming and J lost 0 bases; unmatched junction nucleotides: 5. Per germline, CDR1 SQVTM and CDR2 ANQGSEA. CDR3 length equals 13 residues. The chain's CDR3 is CSAGQKTNYGYTF. The CDR3 DNA follows: TGCAGCGCGGGACAGAAGACTAACTATGGCTACACCTTC. Filled out from reference TRBV29-1 and TRBJ1-2, the complete variable domain reads SAVISQKPSRDICQRGTSLTIQCQVDSQVTMMFWYRQQPGQSLTLIATANQGSEATYESGFVIDKFPISRPNLTFSTLTVSNMSPEDSSIYLCSAGQKTNYGYTFGSGTRLTVV.

This clonotype was counted many times. V is TRBV20-1 and J is TRBJ2-1, with D uncertain. The CDR3 contains 16 residues. Germline V CDR1 and CDR2: DFQATT, SNEGSKA (reference sequence). Trimming shortened V by 1 base and J by 0 bases, and 13 bases separated the two germline ends. CDR3 in amino acids: CSARGTSGDSYNEQFF. CDR3 nucleotide sequence: TGCAGTGCTAGAGGGACCTCTGGCGACTCCTACAATGAGCAGTTCTTC.

This clonotype was counted at least ten times. The CDR3, as DNA: TGTGCCAGCAGTACGAGGAGGGGGCGAGATCAGCCCCAGCATTTT. Translated: CASSTRRGRDQPQHF. The rearrangement uses TRBV6-2 or TRBV6-3 and TRBJ1-5; 7 positions agree with TRBD1. Per germline, CDR1 MNHEY and CDR2 SVGEGT. CDR3 length: 15 residues. Losses at the gene ends were 5 bases for V and 5 bases for J; bases not matched to a gene: 9.

The chain is built from TRBV5-6 and TRBJ2-7; D not certain. The CDR3 length is 13 residues. With 3 bases removed from V and 3 bases from J, the gap between germline ends came to 10 bases. Germline CDR1 is SGHDT and CDR2 is YYEEEE. The chain's CDR3 is CASSSGVVYEQYF. CDR3 nucleotide sequence: TGTGCCAGCAGCTCCGGAGTAGTCTACGAGCAGTACTTC.

This clonotype was counted a few times. V gene TRBV5-6 combines with J gene TRBJ1-2; D call uncertain. CDR1 SGHDT and CDR2 YYEEEE come from the germline V gene. The CDR3 runs to 13 residues. V was cut by 4 bases and J by 4 bases, with 11 bases left in between. CDR3 amino acids: CASSRVEGYGYTF. CDR3 DNA sequence: TGTGCCAGCAGCCGCGTAGAGGGCTATGGCTACACCTTC.

In its sample, this clonotype was seen many times. The rearrangement joins TRBV20-1 to TRBJ2-7; 7 positions agree with TRBD1. The J segment lost 6 bases and the V segment lost 6 bases, leaving 8 bases of the junction unmatched. The CDR3 extends over 12 amino acids. Germline V gene data show CDR1 as DFQATT and CDR2 as SNEGSKA (reference sequence). This CDR3 reads CSAKDRFFEQYF. The CDR3 DNA is TGCAGTGCCAAGGACAGGTTCTTCGAGCAGTACTTC.

Concerning this clonotype itself: This may be a read error: a much more frequent sequence differs by one nucleotide. The J gene is TRBJ2-7, the V gene TRBV29-1; the D gene is possibly TRBD1 (6 bases). CDR3 length: 13 amino acids. Trimming took 7 bases from V and 2 from J, leaving 15 bases between them. Germline CDR1 SQVTM, CDR2 ANQGSEA. Written as DNA, the CDR3 is TGCAGCGCCGCCACAGGGATGACCTACGAGCAGTACTTC. This encodes CSAATGMTYEQYF.

This clonotype was picked up many times. The chain recombines TRBV6-1 with TRBJ2-1; 11 bases are shared with TRBD2. In germline, CDR1 is MNHNS, CDR2 SASEGT. The CDR3 consists of 15 residues. V shed 6 bases and J 7 bases; nucleotides not matched to a gene: 8. The CDR3 coding sequence is TGTGCCAGCAGCCTACTAGCGGGAGTATCGAATGAGCAGTTCTTC. Encoded protein: CASSLLAGVSNEQFF.

V gene TRBV5-4 combines with J gene TRBJ1-2; D unresolved. The germline V gene encodes CDR1 SGHNT and CDR2 YYREEE (reference sequence). The CDR3 length is 13 residues. Deletions cut 0 bases from V and 8 bases from J, with 11 bases between. The CDR3 region is CASSLAGLPGYTF. The CDR3, as DNA: TGTGCCAGCAGCTTGGCCGGACTGCCGGGCTACACCTTC.

The chain combines TRBV27 with TRBJ1-5, with 7 bases matching TRBD1. The V segment lost 10 bases and the J segment 0 bases; nucleotides outside the gene matches: 12. Germline lookup yields CDR1 MNHEY and CDR2 SMNVEV (reference sequence). The CDR3 is made up of 16 amino acids. CDR3 bases: TGTGCCATAACCCGACAGGGCACCTATAGCAATCAGCCCCAGCATTTT. It encodes CAITRQGTYSNQPQHF.